The clone carrying this T cell receptor (beta chain) was detected only a few times. Its specificity is unknown. The source of the sample is a study of T-cell memory formation after mild COVID-19. Findings and caveats of the study: Largely, contracting CD4+ clones fell within CM and EM, and contracting CD8+ clones within EMRA. Clones shrinking between day 15 and 85 showed a balanced CD4/CD8 split, and those that grew later tilted toward CD4+. The finding that pre-infection memory included some responding clones suggested that cross-reactive memory joined.

Using its own MiXCR run on the 5' RACE reads, TCRdb lists one record per CDR3 protein. This table holds about 190,000 distinct CDR3 sequences, approximately 20% found once. Trimming shortened V by 4 bases and J by 5 bases, and 20 bases separated the two germline ends. Germline V gives CDR1 SGHTA, CDR2 FQGNSA. The CDR3 has 16 residues. Source material: PBMCs or a T cell subset sorted from them (not recorded which). This TCR was sampled from an adult woman who had mild COVID-19 (a few samples of this study predate the infection). Cell type and time point are not known. The chain links TRBV7-2 to TRBJ2-5; possibly TRBD2 for D (6 bases). CDR3: CASSSQGGAGWETQYF. CDR3 DNA: TGTGCCAGCAGCTCCCAAGGCGGGGCGGGTTGGGAGACCCAGTACTTC.